These 5 T cell receptor beta chains came from one sample sequenced in a study of lymphopenia after photon versus proton radiotherapy. Using immunoSEQ multiplex PCR, the repertoire was profiled, and TCRdb retains in-frame clones only, with some absent. The sample gives about 25,000 clones, approximately 88% of which show up once; roughly 19% is in the top ten. The sample in question was peripheral blood, obtained from a patient treated with photon-based radiotherapy. The receptors were gathered from a man aged 45-60 years with gastric cancer.

V gene TRBV15 combines with J gene TRBJ2-6; TRBD1 matches at 9 bases. CDR1 and CDR2 (germline): LNHNV, YYDKDF (reference sequence). The CDR3 runs 15 residues. J gave up 13 bases and V 4 bases, and 11 bases lay outside the gene matches. CDR3 in amino acids: CATSNLGTGFKVLTF. For the CDR3, the DNA is TGTGCCACCAGCAACCTTGGGACAGGGTTCAAGGTCCTGACTTTC.

This clone was seen once. The chain recombines TRBV19 with TRBJ1-1; maybe TRBD1 (5 bases). With 2 bases removed from V and 11 bases from J, the gap between germline ends came to 18 bases. There are 14 residues in the CDR3. Germline CDR1 reads LNHDA; CDR2 reads SQIVND (reference sequence). CDR3 bases: TGTGCCAGTAGTATACCGGCGGCCAGGGTGGGGGCTTTCTTT. It encodes CASSIPAARVGAFF.

The chain uses TRBV7-3 and TRBJ2-1, with 11 bases identical to TRBD2. The germline CDR1 and CDR2 sequences are SGHTA and FQGTGA. V shed 4 bases, J shed 3 bases, and the junction held 5 bases outside the gene matches. The CDR3 contains 16 residues. The CDR3 region is CASSSTGTSGYNEQFF. CDR3 coding DNA: TGTGCCAGCAGCTCCACAGGGACTAGCGGCTACAATGAGCAGTTCTTC. Using reference TRBV7-3 and TRBJ2-1 for the parts outside the CDR3, the full variable domain is GAGVSQTPSNKVTEKGKYVELRCDPISGHTALYWYRQSLGQGPEFLIYFQGTGAADDSGLPNDRFFAVRPEGSVSTLKIQRTERGDSAVYLCASSSTGTSGYNEQFFGPGTRLTVL.

Here the CDR3 DNA reads TGCAGCGTTGTGGGACAGGGTTTCATGAACACTGAAGCTTTCTTT. It specifies CSVVGQGFMNTEAFF. The rearrangement joins TRBV29-1 to TRBJ1-1; TRBD1 matches at 9 bases. Unmatched junction bases numbered 6, after V lost 4 bases and J lost 0 bases. Per the germline V gene, CDR1 is SQVTM and CDR2 is ANQGSEA. This CDR3 comprises 15 residues.

The chain employs TRBV11-2 and TRBJ2-7, with 7 bases aligning to TRBD1. Trimming cost V 1 base and J 2 bases; bases outside gene matches: 2. The CDR3 covers 14 residues. CDR1 is SGHAT, CDR2 FQNNGV, per germline. The CDR3 sequence: CASSLAGGAYEQYV. DNA of the CDR3: TGTGCCAGCAGCTTAGCAGGGGGAGCCTACGAGCAGTACGTC.